This T cell receptor beta chain comes out of a study of cytomegalovirus exposure and HLA in healthy donors. Study context: Sequencing of some 190 million T cells in an earlier analysis found 120 million or so unique TCR beta sequences. General study results and limits: Excluded: some indistinguishable V segments such as TRBV6-2 and TRBV6-3. A later analysis found common viral pathogens apparently linked to several of the most significant clusters.

As for the donors, each was a healthy bone marrow donor. This clone was observed a handful of times. Antigen specificity is unknown. A multiplex PCR was run with 60 Vbeta primers and 13 Jbeta primers. Profiled with immunoSEQ multiplex PCR; TCRdb holds only in-frame clones, not every one. The sample holds about 82,000 clones, roughly 88% seen once. The CDR3 consists of 17 residues. Germline-derived CDR1 and CDR2 are MGHRA and YSYEKL. The germline V and J ends were trimmed by 4 bases and 4 bases, with 20 bases remaining between them. Sequencing used PBMCs. The V gene is TRBV4-1, the J gene TRBJ2-4; D possibly corresponds to TRBD2 (6 bases). The origin of this receptor is a man aged 65 to 85 in good health and CMV-seropositive. The CDR3 here is CASSPAPWRDLKNIQYF. DNA of the CDR3: TGCGCCAGCAGCCCCGCCCCCTGGCGGGACCTAAAAAACATTCAGTACTTC.